This is a list of T cell receptor beta chains from one sample in a study of glioma-infiltrating T cells. MiXCR, applied by TCRdb to the multiplex PCR reads, yields one record per CDR3 protein. Among a few hundred thousand distinct CDR3 sequences listed, about two fifths were seen once. The sample taken for sequencing was glioma tissue, nonneoplastic brain tissue, or PBMCs (not recorded which). The receptors originated from a human donor with low-grade glioma or glioblastoma, undergoing nonglioma brain surgery, or in good health (not recorded which). Both conserved end residues are part of each CDR3. The D gene is left open where the match is weak. Expanded clones are given a class, and other clones once, few, many or no size at all.

j_call d_call v_call clone_size cdr3_aa cdr3_nt
TRBJ2-1 . TRBV5-1 . CASSPARGNEQFF TGCGCCAGCAGCCCGGCGCGGGGCAATGAGCAGTTCTTC
TRBJ1-2 . TRBV4-2 few CASSQGTALDYGYTF TGTGCCAGCAGCCAAGGGACAGCCCTCGACTATGGCTACACCTTC
TRBJ1-1 . TRBV29-1 . CSAADTLNTEAFF TGCAGCGCCGCCGACACCTTGAACACTGAAGCTTTCTTT
TRBJ2-3 . TRBV7-3 few CASSLTFSGRVTDTQYF TGTGCCAGCAGCTTAACGTTCAGTGGGCGTGTCACAGATACGCAGTATTTT
TRBJ2-1 TRBD2 TRBV6-5 . CASSYSSSGKNEQIF TGTGCCAGCAGTTACTCCTCTAGCGGGAAAAATGAGCAGATCTTC
TRBJ2-2 . TRBV20-1 once CSSSVRQGGIGELFF TGCAGCTCTAGCGTCCGGCAGGGGGGCATCGGGGAGCTGTTTTTT
TRBJ2-7 . TRBV20-1 . CSAPRSGNEQYF TGCAGTGCTCCCAGGTCGGGAAATGAGCAGTACTTC
TRBJ1-2 TRBD1 TRBV4-2 few CASSLTGGPYGYTF TGTGCCAGCAGCCTGACAGGGGGCCCCTATGGCTACACCTTC
TRBJ1-2 . TRBV7-2 few CASSLNFAGRGYTF TGTGCCAGCAGCTTAAACTTCGCAGGGCGAGGCTACACCTTC
TRBJ1-6 . TRBV3-1 . CASTTALWALHF TGTGCCAGCACGACAGCCCTTTGGGCCCTCCACTTT
TRBJ2-7 . TRBV28 . CASSSPGGVPSYEQYF TGTGCCAGCAGTTCCCCAGGCGGGGTTCCCTCCTACGAGCAGTACTTC
TRBJ1-4 TRBD1 TRBV30 . CAWSHSPGTGGEKLFF TGTGCCTGGAGCCATTCGCCGGGGACAGGGGGTGAAAAACTGTTTTTT
TRBJ2-7 . TRBV30 . CAWSITGEQYF TGTGCCTGGAGTATCACAGGCGAGCAGTACTTC
TRBJ1-2 . TRBV15 . CATSRDPADYGYTF TGTGCCACCAGCAGAGACCCGGCAGACTATGGCTACACCTTC
TRBJ1-1 . TRBV20-1 . CSTRDLRGGYTEAFF TGCAGTACTAGAGATCTCCGGGGTGGGTACACTGAAGCTTTCTTT
TRBJ1-4 . TRBV7-2 many CASSLVEGVKLFF TGTGCCAGCAGCTTAGTCGAGGGGGTAAAACTGTTTTTT
TRBJ2-7 . TRBV20-1 many CSAIYLGRGSYEQYF TGCAGTGCTATTTATCTGGGACGGGGCTCCTACGAGCAGTACTTC
TRBJ2-1 . TRBV20-1 few CSARDPMDEQFF TGCAGTGCTAGGGACCCCATGGATGAGCAGTTCTTC
TRBJ1-2 . TRBV7-9 . CASSLTPAAVTNYGYIF TGTGCCAGCAGCTTAACCCCGGCGGCAGTCACCAACTATGGCTACATCTTC
TRBJ1-1 . TRBV29-1 . CSVEERVRNTEAFF TGCAGCGTTGAAGAAAGGGTGAGGAACACTGAAGCTTTCTTT
TRBJ2-7 TRBD1 TRBV20-1 once CSASPGTGLYEQYF TGCAGTGCTAGCCCCGGGACAGGGCTTTACGAGCAGTACTTC
TRBJ2-7 . TRBV7-2 . CAGAPQGGYEQYF TGTGCCGGGGCACCGCAGGGGGGCTACGAGCAGTACTTC
TRBJ2-1 . TRBV7-9 . CASSSSSPYNEQFF TGTGCCAGCAGCTCGTCCAGCCCCTACAATGAGCAGTTCTTC
TRBJ1-1 . TRBV20-1 many CSAIRGNTEAFF TGCAGTGCTATTCGGGGGAACACTGAAGCTTTCTTT
TRBJ2-1 TRBD2 TRBV28 . CASIWGGFNEQSF TGTGCCAGCATCTGGGGGGGGTTCAATGAGCAGTCCTTC
TRBJ1-4 . TRBV7-2 many CASSVRPPGEGEKLFF TGTGCCAGCAGCGTCCGGCCCCCGGGAGAAGGCGAAAAACTGTTTTTT
TRBJ1-5 . TRBV24-1 few CATSGQSSGNQPQHF TGTGCCACCAGTGGGCAGTCGTCCGGGAATCAGCCCCAGCATTTT
TRBJ2-1 . TRBV18 . CASSPSDGYNEQFF TGTGCCAGCTCACCGTCAGACGGTTACAATGAGCAGTTCTTC
TRBJ1-6 TRBD1 TRBV3-1 few CASSRPGQNSPLHF TGTGCCAGCAGCCGACCGGGACAGAATTCACCCCTCCACTTT
TRBJ2-3 TRBD2 TRBV10-3 few CAISESRTVAGTDTQYF TGTGCCATCAGTGAGTCAAGGACAGTAGCGGGGACAGATACGCAGTATTTT
TRBJ2-1 TRBD2 TRBV20-1 few CSARDLGLATPRTYNEQFF TGCAGTGCTAGAGATCTCGGACTAGCAACCCCGAGGACCTACAATGAGCAGTTCTTC
TRBJ2-1 TRBD2 TRBV19 . CASSIGTSDYNEKFF TGTGCCAGTAGTATTGGGACTAGCGATTACAATGAGAAGTTCTTC
TRBJ1-5 TRBD1 TRBV19 few CASSLTGDGVWNQPQHF TGTGCCAGTAGTTTGACAGGGGATGGAGTTTGGAATCAGCCCCAGCATTTT
TRBJ1-1 . TRBV3-1 . CAWSLGARGTEAFF TGTGCCTGGAGCCTCGGGGCGAGGGGAACTGAAGCTTTCTTT
TRBJ2-7 TRBD1 TRBV6-1 . CASTQGGRTYEQYF TGTGCCAGCACCCAAGGGGGCAGAACCTACGAGCAGTACTTC
TRBJ2-7 TRBD1 TRBV4-1 . CASSRGQGVLNEQYF TGCGCCAGCAGCCGGGGACAGGGTGTCTTGAACGAGCAGTACTTC
TRBJ1-6 . TRBV19 . CASSVIGTWGDSPLHF TGTGCCAGTAGTGTCATCGGGACCTGGGGGGATTCACCCCTCCACTTT
TRBJ1-1 . TRBV4-1 . CASSQEASLNTEASF TGCGCCAGCAGCCAGGAGGCAAGTCTGAACACTGAAGCTTCCTTT
TRBJ2-1 TRBD2 TRBV6-5 . CASSYGLAGGPDEQFF TGTGCCAGCAGTTACGGGCTAGCGGGAGGCCCGGATGAGCAGTTCTTC
TRBJ2-5 . TRBV20-1 few CSARDSRGGETQYF TGCAGTGCTAGAGATTCGAGGGGCGGGGAGACCCAGTACTTC
TRBJ2-7 TRBD2 TRBV7-2 many CASSHSGRAYEQYF TGTGCCAGCAGCCACAGCGGGAGGGCCTACGAGCAGTACTTC
TRBJ2-1 TRBD2 TRBV19 . CASKAGGVYEQFF TGTGCCAGTAAGGCGGGAGGTGTGTATGAGCAGTTCTTC